This T cell receptor beta chain was identified in a study of blood T cell repertoires in COVID-19. Study details: Samples came from the United States, Italy and Spain, spanning acute and convalescent COVID-19.

Seattle participants joined during active infection and were tracked over time. Germline lookup yields CDR1 GTSNPN and CDR2 SVGIG (reference sequence). The CDR3 covers 14 residues. Unmatched junction bases numbered 2, after V lost 0 bases and J lost 7 bases. Methods used by the authors: The assay estimated nucleated cells by amplifying reference gene primers. Measured with immunoSEQ multiplex PCR; TCRdb has only the in-frame clones, and not every one. V, J and clone size were drawn from that table, and D and trimming were deduced from the DNA. The sample yields about 56,000 clones, roughly 89% seen once.

This TCR came from a woman aged 60-75 years with COVID-19, enrolled during active disease. Sequencing was done on a sample of peripheral blood. The chain uses TRBV30 and TRBJ1-4; 10 nucleotides agree with TRBD1. The CDR3: CAWSVGQGSEKLFF. The CDR3 DNA is TGTGCCTGGAGTGTGGGACAGGGGAGTGAAAAACTGTTTTTT.